A selection of T cell receptor beta chains follows, all from one sample in a study of blood T cells in healthy people across ages. TCRdb reprocessed the 5' RACE reads via MiXCR and lists one record per CDR3 protein. The table has 550,000 to 750,000 distinct CDR3 sequences, under 25% seen once. The sequenced sample consisted of blood. The origin of the receptors is a man aged 65-85 years in good health. The CDR3 runs from the conserved cysteine through the conserved F or W. A D gene is named only where the DNA matches it firmly. Clone size is given for some rows only: seen once, a few or many times, or a class if the clone is expanded.

>TRBV5-6|TRBJ2-2|-|TRBD2
TGTGCCAGCAGCTTGAATGGCGGGAGAACCGGGGAGCTGTTTTTT
CASSLNGGRTGELFF
>TRBV20-1|TRBJ2-7|-|-
TGCAGTGCTGGATCCGGACCCCATTACGAGCAGTACTTC
CSAGSGPHYEQYF
>TRBV7-9|TRBJ1-1|-|-
TGTGCCAGCAGCTTAGTCGTAGGGGCGAACACTGAAGCTTTCTTT
CASSLVVGANTEAFF
>TRBV5-1|TRBJ1-2|few|TRBD1
TGCGCCAGCAGCTTTGACAGGGGCGGCTACACCTTC
CASSFDRGGYTF
>TRBV12-3/TRBV12-4|TRBJ1-5|-|-
TGTGCCAGCAGTTTAGGGGGGGGGAAGCCCCAGCATTTT
CASSLGGGKPQHF
>TRBV20-1|TRBJ2-2|-|TRBD2
TGCAGTGCTCTAGCGGGAGGGAACACCGGGGAGCTGTTTTTT
CSALAGGNTGELFF
>TRBV28|TRBJ1-2|-|TRBD1
TGTGCCAGCAGTCCAGGGACAGTTTATGGCTACACCTTC
CASSPGTVYGYTF
>TRBV7-2|TRBJ2-7|few|TRBD1
TGTGCCAGCAGCTCCAACACTGTGGGACAGGGTTACGAGCAGTACTTC
CASSSNTVGQGYEQYF
>TRBV5-1|TRBJ2-1|few|-
TGCGCCAGCCGGACCGAGGGAGGCCCCTACAATGAGCAGTTCTTC
CASRTEGGPYNEQFF
>TRBV5-6|TRBJ2-6|-|-
TGTGCCAGCACCCGTCCCGACAGCTCTGGGGCCAACGTCCTGACTTTC
CASTRPDSSGANVLTF
>TRBV28|TRBJ1-5|-|-
TGTGCCAGCAGTGAACTGGGAAAGGGGGGGGGGCAGCCCCAGCATTTT
CASSELGKGGGQPQHF
>TRBV12-3/TRBV12-4|TRBJ2-7|-|-
TGTGCCAGCAGTTCTACAGGGTTCTACGACTACGAGCAGTACTTC
CASSSTGFYDYEQYF
>TRBV15|TRBJ2-1|-|-
TGTGCCACCAGCAAGACTTCTCTTCCCGTCGACGAGCAGTTCTTC
CATSKTSLPVDEQFF
>TRBV20-1|TRBJ1-2|few|-
TGCAGTGCGGTTTCTTGGGGGGACGGTGGCTACACCTTC
CSAVSWGDGGYTF
>TRBV29-1|TRBJ2-1|-|-
TGCAGCGCAGGAGAGCAGTTCTTC
CSAGEQFF
>TRBV4-1|TRBJ1-4|-|TRBD1
TGCGCCAGCAGCCAAATCCACAGGGGAAATATTAATGAAAAACTGTTTTTT
CASSQIHRGNINEKLFF
>TRBV29-1|TRBJ1-1|-|TRBD1
TGCAGCGTTGAGGGATGGACAGGTGGGACTGAAGCTTTCTTT
CSVEGWTGGTEAFF
>TRBV20-1|TRBJ1-5|-|TRBD1
TGCAGTGCCATGGGGGCAGGGGGCTCTCGCAATCAGCCCCAGCATTTT
CSAMGAGGSRNQPQHF
>TRBV20-1|TRBJ2-6|few|-
TGCAGTGCCCGGCAGCCACTCTCTGGGGCCAACGTCCTGACTTTC
CSARQPLSGANVLTF
>TRBV20-1|TRBJ2-1|-|-
TGCAGTGCTAGAGATCAGACGGGAGCCTACAATGAGCAGTTCTTC
CSARDQTGAYNEQFF
>TRBV7-9|TRBJ2-5|many|-
TGTGCCAGCAGCTTAGAAAAGACCCAGTACTTC
CASSLEKTQYF
>TRBV7-9|TRBJ2-3|-|TRBD2
TGTGCCAGCAGCCTCCCGAAGTACAGCGGGAGTACCAACACAGATACGCAGTATTTT
CASSLPKYSGSTNTDTQYF
>TRBV2|TRBJ1-3|-|-
TGTGCCAGCAGTGAAGCCCACCTAGTAAGATCTGGAAACACCATATATTTT
CASSEAHLVRSGNTIYF
>TRBV14|TRBJ2-7|once|TRBD2
TGTGCCAGCAGCCAAGCTTCTAGCGGGAGCTTGGGGGAGCAGTACTTC
CASSQASSGSLGEQYF
>TRBV28|TRBJ2-7|-|-
TGTGCCAGCAGTGACGGGACAAATAACTACGAGCAGTACTTC
CASSDGTNNYEQYF
>TRBV10-3|TRBJ2-5|-|-
TGTGCCACTCTAGAAATAGCACAGGCCCCCGGGACCCAAGAGACCCAGTACTTC
CATLEIAQAPGTQETQYF
>TRBV5-1|TRBJ2-5|few|-
TGCGCCAGCAGCTTGGGCGGGAAAAGCGGAGAGACCCAGTACTTC
CASSLGGKSGETQYF
>TRBV19|TRBJ2-2|-|-
TGTGCCAGTAGGGATGCAGGGAGCACCGGGGAGCTGTTTTTT
CASRDAGSTGELFF
>TRBV7-9|TRBJ2-3|-|TRBD2
TGTGCCAGCAGCTTCCAGCGGGAAGGAGATACGCGGTATTTT
CASSFQREGDTRYF
>TRBV28|TRBJ2-5|few|-
TGTGCCAGCAGTCCGTTTGCCGGGGAGACCCAGCACTTC
CASSPFAGETQHF
>TRBV25-1|TRBJ1-1|-|-
TGTGCCAGCAGTGAGAGGGGAGACACTGAAGCTTTCTTT
CASSERGDTEAFF
>TRBV20-1|TRBJ2-7|-|TRBD2
TGCAGTGCTAGAGGACTAGCGGGAGATCGCTACGAGCAGTACTTC
CSARGLAGDRYEQYF
>TRBV29-1|TRBJ1-4|-|-
TGCAGCGCACGGCTCTCGTTGGGGGAAAAACTGTTTTTT
CSARLSLGEKLFF
>TRBV7-2|TRBJ2-1|few|-
TGTGCCAGCAGCTTAGGTGGGCTACGGTCCTACAATGAGCAGTTCTTC
CASSLGGLRSYNEQFF
>TRBV28|TRBJ2-1|-|-
TGTGCCAGCAGAGGCACCCACCAGTTCTTC
CASRGTHQFF
>TRBV5-1|TRBJ2-3|few|-
TGCACCAGTAGCTTGGCTTTCGGTAGAGGCACAGATACGCAGTATTTT
CTSSLAFGRGTDTQYF
>TRBV5-1|TRBJ1-2|-|TRBD1
TGCGCCAGCAGCCCGGGACAGGCCGCGACCTATGGCTACACCTTC
CASSPGQAATYGYTF
>TRBV6-1|TRBJ1-2|-|-
TGTGCCAGCAACCAAGGGGAAAGCTATGGCTACACCTTC
CASNQGESYGYTF
>TRBV12-3/TRBV12-4|TRBJ1-2|few|TRBD1
TGTGCCAGCAGTTGGGACAGGGGAGGATACTATGGCTACACCTTC
CASSWDRGGYYGYTF
>TRBV7-9|TRBJ1-6|few|TRBD1
TGTGCCAGCAGCCGCCTGGTCCAGGGGGCCTATTCACCCCTCCACTTT
CASSRLVQGAYSPLHF
>TRBV6-2/TRBV6-3|TRBJ2-1|-|TRBD2
TGTGCCAGCAGCGACGTGGCGGGAGGGATCAATGAGCAGTTCTTC
CASSDVAGGINEQFF
>TRBV6-1|TRBJ1-3|few|-
TGTGCCAGCAGATTAAGGGGCTCTGGAAACACCATATATTTT
CASRLRGSGNTIYF
>TRBV20-1|TRBJ2-7|-|-
TGCAGTGCTAGAGATAAGACAGGCTGGCAGTACTTC
CSARDKTGWQYF
>TRBV7-9|TRBJ2-3|many|TRBD2
TGTGCCAGCAGCCTTAGCGGGACTAGCACAGATACGCAGTATTTT
CASSLSGTSTDTQYF
>TRBV20-1|TRBJ2-5|-|TRBD2
TGCAGTGCTAGAGTTTCGGGACTAGCGGGAGAGACCCAGTACTTC
CSARVSGLAGETQYF
>TRBV12-3/TRBV12-4|TRBJ2-4|-|TRBD2
TGTGCCAGCACTCCCGGGACTAGCGGGATGGGAGACATTCAGTACTTC
CASTPGTSGMGDIQYF
>TRBV7-2|TRBJ2-1|-|-
TGTGCCAGCAGCCCAATATTACCGGGACTCAACAATGAGCAGTTCTTC
CASSPILPGLNNEQFF
>TRBV4-1|TRBJ2-3|few|-
TGCGCCAGCAGTGGGACGTATTTT
CASSGTYF
>TRBV5-1|TRBJ2-7|few|TRBD1
TGCGCCAGCAGCTCAACAGGGGCAACCTACGAGCAGTACTTC
CASSSTGATYEQYF
>TRBV15|TRBJ2-1|few|TRBD2
TGTGCCACCAGCAGAAAGGGACTAGCGGGAGTCAATGAGCAGTTCTTC
CATSRKGLAGVNEQFF
>TRBV7-9|TRBJ1-2|-|-
TGTGCCAGCAGCTCCCCGCCCTATGGCTACACCTTC
CASSSPPYGYTF
>TRBV7-2|TRBJ2-7|many|TRBD2
TGTGCCAGCAGCTTCCCGGGACTAGCGCTCTACGAGCAGTACTTC
CASSFPGLALYEQYF
>TRBV25-1|TRBJ2-5|many|TRBD1
TGTGCCAGCGCAGACAGGGTACAAGAGACCCAGTACTTC
CASADRVQETQYF
>TRBV9|TRBJ2-2|few|-
TGTGCCAGCAGCCTCTGGGGGGTTAGCACCGGGGAGCTGTTTTTT
CASSLWGVSTGELFF
>TRBV11-2|TRBJ2-7|few|-
TGTGCCAGCAGCCCCCGTCGCGCAGGCAGCTCCTACGAGCAGTACTTC
CASSPRRAGSSYEQYF